This T cell receptor (beta chain) is drawn from a study of glioma-infiltrating T cells after dendritic cell vaccination. Indicated time point: after dendritic cell vaccination, including at tumor progression/relapse. The immunoSEQ assay amplified TCRB CDR3 from up to roughly 2 ug DNA. Amplification used 60 V beta primers and 13 J beta primers. Some clones are missing from TCRdb's copy, which holds only in-frame ones; the method was immunoSEQ multiplex PCR. The sample records under 75,000 clones, around 85% being singletons. Trimming cost V 8 bases and J 2 bases, with 17 bases left between them. CDR1 and CDR2 (germline): MNHNY, SVGAGI (reference sequence). The CDR3 loop spans 15 amino acids.

The material sequenced was blood, taken after dendritic cell vaccination. This TCR was recovered from a human donor with glioblastoma. This chain links TRBV6-6 with TRBJ2-3; a weak D match, TRBD2 (5 bases). In DNA form, the CDR3 reads TGTGCCAGCCTCTTGGGAGACGGATACACAGATACGCAGTATTTT. Translated, it gives CASLLGDGYTDTQYF.